Shown below are 26 T cell receptor beta chains from a single sample sequenced in a study of beta chain features in type 1 diabetes. Isolated RNA was reverse transcribed in full, so expressed TCRB transcripts were sequenced. Method: immunoSEQ multiplex PCR; TCRdb's copy keeps in-frame clones and lacks some. The sample includes approximately 160,000 clones, roughly 9% of them seen just once. The specimen was central memory CD4+ T cells from blood. The receptors stem from a young woman in good health.

This clone came up a few times. Other DNA sequences in the sample encode the same CDR3. V gene TRBV9 combines with J gene TRBJ2-6, with TRBD1 as a possible D gene (6 bases). The CDR3 has 18 amino acids. CDR1 and CDR2 from the germline V gene are SGDLS and YYNGEE. V dropped 0 bases and J dropped 0 bases, with 13 bases sitting between them. The CDR3 protein is CASSVVGQGSSGANVLTF. The CDR3 bases are TGTGCCAGCAGCGTAGTGGGGCAGGGGAGCTCTGGGGCCAACGTCCTGACTTTC.

This chain links TRBV9 with TRBJ2-7; D unclear. CDR1 SGDLS and CDR2 YYNGEE come from the germline V gene. CDR3 length: 15 amino acids. The germline V and J ends were trimmed by 0 bases and 0 bases, with 10 bases remaining between them. In nucleotides, the CDR3 is TGTGCCAGCAGCGTAGCCGGCGGAAGCTCCTACGAGCAGTACTTC. Its protein is CASSVAGGSSYEQYF. The whole variable domain, filled in from reference TRBV9 and TRBJ2-7, reads DSGVTQTPKHLITATGQRVTLRCSPRSGDLSVYWYQQSLDQGLQFLIQYYNGEERAKGNILERFSAQQFPDLHSELNLSSLELGDSALYFCASSVAGGSSYEQYFGPGTRLTVT.

This clone has only a few counts. The chain joins TRBV4-1 to TRBJ2-5; tentatively, D is TRBD1 (7 bases). The CDR3 contains 18 residues. Trimming removed 4 bases from V and 2 bases from J, with 23 bases in between. Per germline, CDR1 MGHRA and CDR2 YSYEKL. CDR3 bases: TGCGCCAGCAGCCTACGATCCTTTTACAGGGGAGGTCAAGAGACCCAGTACTTC. This gives the protein CASSLRSFYRGGQETQYF.

A few counts support this clone. V usage is TRBV9 and J usage is TRBJ2-7, with D possibly TRBD2 on 5 matching bases. CDR3 length: 15 amino acids. V lost 0 bases and J lost 4, with 14 bases in between. Per the germline V gene, CDR1 is SGDLS and CDR2 is YYNGEE. CDR3 sequence (DNA): TGTGCCAGCAGCGTAGGAGCGGTCTCCGAATACGAGCAGTACTTC. This translates into CASSVGAVSEYEQYF.

The rearrangement links TRBV9 to TRBJ2-1; 8 nucleotides line up with TRBD1. This CDR3 has 14 amino acids. The trim removed 6 bases at V and 4 bases at J, leaving 6 bases unmatched. Germline V gene data show CDR1 as SGDLS and CDR2 as YYNGEE. The CDR3 loop is CASMGDRGYNEQFF. The CDR3 DNA reads as TGTGCCAGCATGGGAGACAGGGGTTACAATGAGCAGTTCTTC.

This clone was counted only a few times. The chain is built from TRBV7-2 and TRBJ1-1; D ambiguous. The germline gives CDR1 SGHTA, CDR2 FQGNSA. The CDR3 runs to 13 residues. V shed 3 bases and J shed 3 bases, with 8 bases lying between them. As DNA, the CDR3 is TGTGCCAGCAGCTTTCTTCGCGACACTGAAGCTTTCTTT. The encoded protein is CASSFLRDTEAFF. The full variable domain, rest sourced from reference TRBV7-2 and TRBJ1-1, is GAGVSQSPSNKVTEKGKDVELRCDPISGHTALYWYRQSLGQGLEFLIYFQGNSAPDKSGLPSDRFSAERTGGSVSTLTIQRTQQEDSAVYLCASSFLRDTEAFFGQGTRLTVV.

V is TRBV7-8 and J is TRBJ2-1; 13 bases align to TRBD2. CDR1 SGHVS and CDR2 FQNEAQ come from the germline V gene. The CDR3 totals 15 residues. Trimming took 5 bases from V and 7 from J; bases not matched to a gene: 5. The CDR3 bases are TGTGCCAGCAGCCCTCGACTAGCGGGAGGTAATGAGCAGTTCTTC. This translates into CASSPRLAGGNEQFF.

This clone has a handful of counts. The chain employs TRBV5-6 and TRBJ2-7; 8 bases are shared with TRBD1. J lost 6 bases, V lost 1 base, and 12 bases had no gene match. The CDR3 runs to 16 residues. Germline lookup yields CDR1 SGHDT and CDR2 YYEEEE. The CDR3 loop reads CASSLNLGQVFSEQYF. Here the CDR3 DNA reads TGTGCCAGCAGCTTGAATCTGGGACAGGTGTTCTCCGAGCAGTACTTC.

In DNA, the CDR3 is TGTGCCAGCAGTCAAGGGGGAGACACAGATACGCAGTATTTT. This codes for CASSQGGDTDTQYF. The J gene is TRBJ2-3, the V gene TRBV6-6; D may be TRBD1 (6 bases). Germline V gives CDR1 MNHNY, CDR2 SVGAGI (reference sequence). V lost 5 bases and J lost 2, with 11 bases in between. CDR3 size: 14 residues.

This clone was recorded a few times. The rearrangement uses TRBV7-9 and TRBJ1-2; 7 nucleotides agree with TRBD1. V shed 4 bases and J 6 bases; nucleotides not matched to a gene: 11. This CDR3 is 15 amino acids long. Germline CDR1 reads SEHNR; CDR2 reads FQNEAQ (reference sequence). The DNA for the CDR3 is TGTGCCAGCAGCTCAAAGGGCGGGACAGTCAATGGCTACACCTTC. Translating gives CASSSKGGTVNGYTF.

This clone occurred many times. CDR3 sequence (DNA): TGCGCCAGCAGCCAAGCGGGGGGACTTAATGAAAAACTGTTTTTT. Residues: CASSQAGGLNEKLFF. The chain links TRBV4-1 to TRBJ1-4; the D gene is possibly TRBD1 (5 bases). Trimming took off 1 base at V and 4 bases at J, with 10 bases between the two ends. The CDR3 is made up of 15 amino acids. CDR1 and CDR2 (germline): MGHRA, YSYEKL.

This clone has a handful of counts. The chain combines TRBV7-2 with TRBJ2-5; 10 nucleotides line up with TRBD1. V shed 5 bases and J 5 bases; nucleotides not matched to a gene: 11. CDR3 size: 16 residues. Per germline, CDR1 SGHTA and CDR2 FQGNSA. The CDR3 region has the DNA TGTGCCAGCAGCCCCTCACTGGGACAGGGGAGGGAGACCCAGTACTTC. Residues: CASSPSLGQGRETQYF.

The chain is built from TRBV7-9 and TRBJ1-2, with 8 nucleotides matching TRBD1. Germline V lookup: CDR1 SEHNR, CDR2 FQNEAQ (reference sequence). V shed 0 bases, J shed 6 bases, and the junction held 3 bases outside the gene matches. This CDR3 is built from 14 residues. For the CDR3, the DNA is TGTGCCAGCAGCTTAGCTACCAGGGGGCATGGCTACACCTTC. This encodes CASSLATRGHGYTF.

This chain links TRBV14 with TRBJ2-7, with TRBD2 identical over 9 bases. Germline CDR1 reads SGHDN; CDR2 reads FVKESK. The CDR3 covers 14 residues. J lost 4 bases, V lost 3 bases, and 4 bases had no gene match. CDR3 DNA sequence: TGTGCCAGCAGCCACGGCGGGAGGGGTTACGAGCAGTACTTC. This encodes CASSHGGRGYEQYF.

This clone turned up a few times. The chain employs TRBV7-2 and TRBJ1-1; TRBD1 matches at 7 bases. Germline CDR1 SGHTA, CDR2 FQGNSA. Unmatched junction bases numbered 1, after V lost 1 base and J lost 2 bases. The CDR3 runs to 14 residues. The CDR3 protein is CASSLDRGNTEAFF. CDR3 DNA sequence: TGTGCCAGCAGCTTAGACAGGGGTAACACTGAAGCTTTCTTT. Full variable domain (rest looked up from reference TRBV7-2 and TRBJ1-1): GAGVSQSPSNKVTEKGKDVELRCDPISGHTALYWYRQSLGQGLEFLIYFQGNSAPDKSGLPSDRFSAERTGGSVSTLTIQRTQQEDSAVYLCASSLDRGNTEAFFGQGTRLTVV.

This clone was counted ten times or more. This sequence joins TRBV21-1 and TRBJ1-3; TRBD1, the table's D call, lacks a check against the DNA. TRBV21-1 is a documented pseudogene. The CDR3 is 15 residues long. In DNA, the CDR3 is TGTGCCAGCAGCAGGGCAGCCATCTCTGGAAACACCATATATTTT. Translated: CASSRAAISGNTIYF.

The chain has TRBV25-1 and TRBJ2-1; 9 nucleotides align to TRBD1. V shed 1 base, J shed 6 bases, and the junction held 4 bases outside the gene matches. The germline V gene has CDR1 MGHDK and CDR2 SYGVNS. The CDR3 spans 15 residues. CDR3 DNA: TGTGCCAGCAGTGAATCCAAGACAGGGGGCAATGAGCAGTTCTTC. Translation: CASSESKTGGNEQFF.

This clone was seen repeatedly, ten times or more. The gene calls are TRBV11-2 and TRBJ1-5; 9 nucleotides match TRBD1. Germline lookup yields CDR1 SGHAT and CDR2 FQNNGV. The CDR3 totals 15 residues. V shed 3 bases and J 2 bases; nucleotides not matched to a gene: 2. The CDR3: CASSLDRGGNQPQHF. The CDR3 coding sequence is TGTGCCAGCAGCTTGGACAGGGGTGGCAATCAGCCCCAGCATTTT.

The chain employs TRBV19 and TRBJ2-6, with unresolved D. CDR1 LNHDA and CDR2 SQIVND come from the germline V gene (reference sequence). The CDR3 sequence is 14 residues long. With 6 bases removed from V and 0 bases from J, the gap between germline ends came to 6 bases. CDR3 region: CASRESSGANVLTF. CDR3 DNA sequence: TGTGCCAGTAGGGAGAGCTCTGGGGCCAACGTCCTGACTTTC.

Comments on this clone: The same CDR3 can be traced to other DNA sequences in this sample. V gene TRBV2 combines with J gene TRBJ2-5; tentative D call: TRBD2 (6 bases). CDR3 length equals 13 residues. Trimming pared 3 bases from V and 2 bases from J, leaving 7 bases between. Germline values: CDR1 SNHLY, CDR2 FYNNEI. DNA for the CDR3: TGTGCCAGCAGTGAGGGACTTCAAGAGACCCAGTACTTC. It codes for CASSEGLQETQYF. The entire variable domain, with the rest obtained from reference TRBV2 and TRBJ2-5, is as follows: EPEVTQTPSHQVTQMGQEVILRCVPISNHLYFYWYRQILGQKVEFLVSFYNNEISEKSEIFDDQFSVERPDGSNFTLKIRSTKLEDSAMYFCASSEGLQETQYFGPGTRLLVL.

This clone was seen repeatedly, ten times or more. The rearrangement joins TRBV30 to TRBJ2-1; perhaps TRBD2 as D (6 bases). The germline CDR1 and CDR2 sequences are GTSNPN and SVGIG (reference sequence). The CDR3 consists of 13 residues. The V and J ends lost 4 bases and 10 bases respectively, with 17 bases between them. CDR3 coding DNA: TGTGCCTGGACAACGACTAGAGGGGCCGAGCAGTTCTTC. Translation: CAWTTTRGAEQFF.

J is TRBJ1-5 and V is TRBV7-8, with D maybe TRBD1 (5 bases). Looked up from germline, CDR1 is SGHVS and CDR2 is FQNEAQ. Trimming cost V 3 bases and J 6 bases, with 12 bases left between them. This CDR3 is 14 amino acids long. The DNA of the CDR3 is TGTGCCAGCAGCTTGCGGGATGGGGGTCAGCCCCAGCATTTT. This codes for CASSLRDGGQPQHF.

The rearrangement links TRBV29-1 to TRBJ2-1; 9 bases map to TRBD1. The CDR3 length is 16 residues. V lost 0 bases to trimming and J lost 1 base; unmatched junction nucleotides: 4. The germline V gene has CDR1 SQVTM and CDR2 ANQGSEA. The CDR3 DNA follows: TGCAGCGTTGAAGATTTGGACAGGGGTTCCTACAATGAGCAGTTCTTC. Protein sequence: CSVEDLDRGSYNEQFF.

The chain couples TRBV11-2 to TRBJ2-3; TRBD1 matches 7 bases. The CDR3 has 14 amino acids. J gave up 4 bases and V 5 bases, and 6 bases lay outside the gene matches. Germline-derived CDR1 and CDR2 are SGHAT and FQNNGV. The CDR3 loop reads CASSPDRAADTQYF. The CDR3 nucleotides are TGTGCCAGCAGCCCCGACAGGGCGGCAGATACGCAGTATTTT.

The chain is built from TRBV9 and TRBJ1-5; D is possibly TRBD1 (5 bases). In germline, CDR1 is SGDLS, CDR2 YYNGEE. The CDR3 spans 16 residues. V was cut by 2 bases and J by 2 bases, with 14 bases left in between. The CDR3 DNA reads TGTGCCAGCAGCGTGGGGGACTCGGTAGGCAATCAGCCCCAGCATTTT. It codes for CASSVGDSVGNQPQHF. Variable domain in full (rest from reference TRBV9 and TRBJ1-5): DSGVTQTPKHLITATGQRVTLRCSPRSGDLSVYWYQQSLDQGLQFLIQYYNGEERAKGNILERFSAQQFPDLHSELNLSSLELGDSALYFCASSVGDSVGNQPQHFGDGTRLSIL.

This clone was counted between two and nine times. V gene TRBV11-3 combines with J gene TRBJ1-1, with a tentative D call TRBD1 (5 bases). Trimming left V 4 bases short and J 2 bases short, with 8 bases between. Germline V CDR1 and CDR2: SGHNT, YENEEA. The CDR3 is made up of 13 amino acids. DNA for the CDR3: TGTGCCAGCAGCTCGTGGACAAACACTGAAGCTTTCTTT. Its translation is CASSSWTNTEAFF.